This T cell receptor beta chain is drawn from a study of memory CD4+ T cells and cytomegalovirus serostatus. Study results and caveats: Suggested: most of the CMV-linked TCR signature lies in CD4+ memory cells.

A remark on this clone: The antigen is unknown.

CDR3 length equals 16 residues. Germline V gene lookup returns CDR1 LNHNV and CDR2 YYDKDF (reference sequence). V lost 0 bases, J lost 5 bases, and 16 bases lay in between. Single viable CD3+CD4+CD8-CD45RO+ cells were sorted as the memory CD4+ T cells. CMV serostatus came from serum IgG against pp150, pp28, p38, p52. This table comes from immunoSEQ multiplex PCR, and its TCRdb copy is limited to in-frame clones, with some not included. The sample yields tens of thousands of clones, 76% seen once. The chain employs TRBV15 and TRBJ2-5, with D possibly being TRBD2 (6 bases). This TCR came from an adult in good health and CMV-seronegative. The sequenced sample was memory CD4+ T cells from blood. This CDR3 is CATSRDLRLGGETQYF. In nucleotides, the CDR3 is TGTGCCACCAGCAGAGATCTTCGCCTTGGGGGGGAGACCCAGTACTTC.